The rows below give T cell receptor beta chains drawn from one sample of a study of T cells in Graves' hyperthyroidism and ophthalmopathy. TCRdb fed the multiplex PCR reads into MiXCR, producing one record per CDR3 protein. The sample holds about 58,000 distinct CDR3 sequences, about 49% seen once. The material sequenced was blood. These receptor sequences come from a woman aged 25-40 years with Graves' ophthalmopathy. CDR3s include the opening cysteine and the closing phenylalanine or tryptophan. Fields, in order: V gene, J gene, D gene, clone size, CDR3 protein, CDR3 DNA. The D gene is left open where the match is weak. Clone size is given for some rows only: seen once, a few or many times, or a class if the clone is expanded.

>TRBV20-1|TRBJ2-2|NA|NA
CSAFTGELFF
TGCAGTGCTTTTACCGGGGAGCTGTTTTTT
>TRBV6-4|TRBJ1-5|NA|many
CASSKRRTDYNQPQHF
TGTGCCAGCAGTAAGCGTAGGACCGATTATAATCAGCCCCAGCATTTT
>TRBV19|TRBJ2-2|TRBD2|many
CASNTPGGGTGELFF
TGTGCCAGTAACACCCCAGGCGGGGGGACCGGGGAGCTGTTTTTT
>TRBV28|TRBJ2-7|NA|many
CASRPAGTYEQYF
TGTGCCAGCAGGCCTGCAGGGACCTACGAGCAGTACTTC
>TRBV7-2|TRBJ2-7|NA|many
CASSIRRSTYEQYF
TGTGCCAGCAGTATCAGACGTAGCACCTACGAGCAGTACTTC
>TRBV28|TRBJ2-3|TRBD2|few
CASSQRPQGLAGDLDTQYF
TGTGCCAGCAGTCAGCGCCCCCAGGGACTAGCGGGAGATCTGGATACGCAGTATTTT
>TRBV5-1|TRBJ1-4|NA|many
CASSSGGQTNEKLFF
TGCGCCAGCAGCTCGGGGGGGCAGACTAATGAAAAACTGTTTTTT
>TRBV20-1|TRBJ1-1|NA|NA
CSAPPGAGANHTACF
TGCAGTGCTCCCCCTGGGGCAGGGGCGAACCATACTGCTTGCTTT
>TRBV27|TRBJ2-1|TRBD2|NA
CASSLWVAGTNEQFF
TGTGCCAGCAGTTTATGGGTAGCGGGAACCAATGAGCAGTTCTTC
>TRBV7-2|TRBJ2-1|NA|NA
CASSVAPWDPQFF
TGTGCCAGCAGCGTAGCTCCCTGGGACCCTCAGTTCTTC
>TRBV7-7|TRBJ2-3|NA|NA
CASSLTLGTDTQYF
TGTGCCAGCAGCTTAACCCTCGGCACAGATACGCAGTATTTT
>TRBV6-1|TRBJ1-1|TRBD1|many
CASSPGGYTEAFF
TGTGCCAGCAGCCCAGGGGGCTACACTGAAGCTTTCTTT
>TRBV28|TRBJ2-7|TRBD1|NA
CASSSRDSFAYEQYF
TGTGCCAGCAGTTCCAGGGACAGTTTTGCCTACGAGCAGTACTTC
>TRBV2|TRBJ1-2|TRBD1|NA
CASSQEDRGTF
TGTGCCAGCAGTCAAGAGGACAGGGGCACCTTC
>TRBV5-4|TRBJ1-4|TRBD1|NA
CASSSGQGEAEKLFF
TGTGCCAGCAGCTCGGGACAGGGGGAGGCTGAAAAACTGTTTTTT
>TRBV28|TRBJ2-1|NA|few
CASSFIDRAYNEQFF
TGTGCCAGCAGTTTCATCGACAGAGCCTACAATGAGCAGTTCTTC
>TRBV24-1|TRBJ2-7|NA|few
CATPGRPLCICEQYF
TGTGCCACTCCGGGACGTCCTTTATGTATATGCGAGCAGTACTTC
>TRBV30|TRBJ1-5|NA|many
CAWSFGPQPQHF
TGTGCCTGGAGTTTTGGGCCGCAGCCCCAGCATTTT
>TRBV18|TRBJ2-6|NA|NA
CASSPLRLRSGADVLTF
TGTGCCAGCTCACCACTACGTTTGCGATCTGGGGCCGACGTCCTGACTTTC
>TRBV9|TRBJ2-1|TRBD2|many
CASSVATGGYNEQFF
TGTGCCAGCAGCGTAGCTACGGGAGGGTACAATGAGCAGTTCTTC
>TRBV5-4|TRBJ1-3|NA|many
CASSIRQRNTIYF
TGTGCCAGCAGCATTCGACAGAGAAACACCATATATTTT
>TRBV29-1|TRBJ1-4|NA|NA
CSATGLGTAQGKLFF
TGCAGCGCAACGGGATTAGGGACCGCTCAGGGAAAACTGTTTTTT
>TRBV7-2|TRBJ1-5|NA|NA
CASSLGNGLFFGSGTQHF
NA
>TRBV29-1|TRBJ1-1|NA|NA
CSADTNTEAFF
TGCAGCGCCGATACGAACACTGAAGCTTTCTTT
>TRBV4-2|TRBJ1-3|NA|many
CASSQDLGVGNTIYF
TGTGCCAGCAGCCAAGATCTGGGGGTTGGAAACACCATATATTTT
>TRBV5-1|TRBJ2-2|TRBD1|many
CASTGQANTGELFF
TGCGCCAGCACGGGACAGGCGAACACCGGGGAGCTGTTTTTT
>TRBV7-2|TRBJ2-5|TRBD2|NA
CASSLAVAGGQETQYF
TGTGCCAGCAGCCTGGCGGTAGCGGGAGGGCAAGAGACCCAGTACTTC
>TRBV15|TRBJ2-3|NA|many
CATSRDHGTQGITF
TGTGCCACCAGCAGAGACCACGGGACTCAAGGAATTACTTTT
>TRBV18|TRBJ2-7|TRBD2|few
CASSPPGLAGVLTSNEQYF
TGTGCCAGCTCACCACCTGGGCTAGCGGGAGTGTTAACCTCCAACGAGCAGTACTTC
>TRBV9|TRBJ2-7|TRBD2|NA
CASSVSAGANTGEQYF
TGTGCCAGCAGCGTATCAGCGGGAGCGAACACCGGGGAGCAGTACTTC
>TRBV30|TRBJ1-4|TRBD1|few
CAWSAGQGTEKLFF
TGTGCCTGGAGTGCCGGACAGGGGACGGAAAAACTGTTTTTT
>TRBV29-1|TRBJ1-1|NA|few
CSVMTGGNEAFF
TGCAGCGTTATGACGGGGGGCAATGAAGCTTTCTTT
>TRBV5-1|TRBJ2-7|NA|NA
CASSLWDGYEQYF
TGCGCCAGCAGCTTGTGGGACGGGTACGAGCAGTACTTC
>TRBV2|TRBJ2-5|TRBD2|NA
CAIHSGRVGETQYF
TGTGCCATCCATAGCGGGAGAGTGGGGGAGACCCAGTACTTC
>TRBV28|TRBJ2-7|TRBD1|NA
CASSFSDRVAYEQYF
TGTGCCAGCAGTTTCAGTGACAGGGTTGCCTACGAGCAGTACTTC
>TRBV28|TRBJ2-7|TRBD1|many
CASSLTGQPYEQYF
TGTGCCAGCAGTTTAACGGGACAGCCCTACGAGCAGTACTTC
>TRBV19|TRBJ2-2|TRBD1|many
CASSDRGRTGELFF
TGTGCCAGTAGTGACAGGGGACGCACCGGGGAGCTGTTTTTT
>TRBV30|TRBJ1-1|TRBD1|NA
CAWSDLGQGAIEAFF
TGTGCCTGGAGTGATCTTGGACAGGGGGCAATTGAAGCTTTCTTT
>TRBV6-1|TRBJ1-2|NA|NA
CAPPRESGAGGVNYGYTF
TGTGCGCCACCTCGAGAGAGCGGAGCGGGGGGAGTTAACTATGGCTACACCTTC
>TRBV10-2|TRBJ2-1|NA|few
CASSETSNEQFF
TGCGCCAGCAGTGAGACTAGCAATGAGCAGTTCTTC
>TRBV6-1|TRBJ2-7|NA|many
CASKGLSAYEQYF
TGTGCCAGCAAAGGCTTAAGCGCCTACGAGCAGTACTTC
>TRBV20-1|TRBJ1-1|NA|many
CSARDGLGRTTEAFF
TGCAGTGCTAGAGATGGGCTGGGCCGCACCACTGAAGCTTTCTTT
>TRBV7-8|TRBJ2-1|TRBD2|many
CASSWGLAGDGGYNEQFF
TGTGCCAGCAGCTGGGGACTAGCGGGAGATGGGGGCTACAATGAGCAGTTCTTC
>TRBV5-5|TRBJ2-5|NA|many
CASSALRQETQYF
TGTGCCAGCAGCGCACTTAGACAAGAGACCCAGTACTTC
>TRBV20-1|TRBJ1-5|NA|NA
CSARGPWDGDSNQPQHF
TGCAGTGCTAGAGGTCCGTGGGACGGGGATAGCAATCAGCCCCAGCATTTT
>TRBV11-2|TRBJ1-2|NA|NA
CASGETTYGYTF
TGTGCCAGCGGGGAGACAACCTATGGCTACACCTTC
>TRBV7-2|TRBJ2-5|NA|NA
CASSLEGFGGRDQETQYF
TGTGCCAGCAGCTTAGAGGGGTTCGGGGGCCGTGACCAAGAGACCCAGTACTTC
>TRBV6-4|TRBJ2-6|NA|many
CASSDSGSDGANVLTF
TGTGCCAGCAGTGACTCAGGTTCTGATGGGGCCAACGTCCTGACTTTC
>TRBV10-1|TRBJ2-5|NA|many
CASRERKRTQYF
TGCGCCAGCAGGGAGAGAAAAAGGACCCAGTACTTC
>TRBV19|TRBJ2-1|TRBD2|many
CASSIRGRGYNEQFF
TGTGCCAGTAGTATTCGCGGGAGAGGCTACAATGAGCAGTTCTTC